The 22 T cell receptor beta chains reported below all come from one sample, sequenced in a study of T cells in Graves' hyperthyroidism and ophthalmopathy. RNA transcripts served as the template for amplifying TCR beta CDR3 regions. Initially, a first-round RT-PCR of the TCR CDR3 employed the HTBI primer set. MiXCR, run by TCRdb on the multiplex PCR reads, gives a single entry per CDR3 protein. The data contain approximately 560,000 distinct CDR3 sequences, more than 15% of them singletons. The specimen sequenced was blood. These receptors all come from a woman aged 25 to 39 with Graves' hyperthyroidism.

The genes are TRBV7-9 and TRBJ2-3; 11 nucleotides align to TRBD2. Germline values: CDR1 SEHNR, CDR2 FQNEAQ (reference sequence). The CDR3 is 20 amino acids. V shed 5 bases, J shed 2 bases, and the junction held 18 bases outside the gene matches. The CDR3 DNA sequence: TGTGCCAGCAGCCACCTACCGGGACTAGCGGCGCGGGGCGACACAGATACGCAGTATTTT. It codes for CASSHLPGLAARGDTDTQYF.

The gene calls are TRBV6-1 and TRBJ2-2, with 7 bases identical to TRBD2. This CDR3 contains 16 residues. The V and J ends lost 6 bases and 5 bases, in that order; junction bases with no gene match: 12. Germline V lookup: CDR1 MNHNS, CDR2 SASEGT. This CDR3 reads CASRPAASGGTGELFF. The CDR3 DNA follows: TGTGCCAGCAGACCAGCAGCCTCCGGGGGGACCGGGGAGCTGTTTTTT.

The chain links TRBV20-1 to TRBJ1-2; D gene uncertain. V was shortened by 0 bases and J by 14 bases, with 16 bases between the two germline ends. This CDR3 has 12 residues. Germline loops: CDR1 DFQATT, CDR2 SNEGSKA (reference sequence). The CDR3 region is CSARDTRNVNTF. DNA of the CDR3: TGCAGTGCTAGAGACACGAGGAATGTCAATACCTTC.

This clonotype has a handful of counts. J is TRBJ2-2 and V is TRBV19; weak D call: TRBD2 (6 bases). The CDR3 extends over 16 amino acids. V gave up 5 bases and J gave up 4 bases, with 17 bases separating them. Germline V gene data show CDR1 as LNHDA and CDR2 as SQIVND (reference sequence). CDR3 sequence: CASSPTRLAPTGELFF. CDR3 DNA sequence: TGTGCCAGTAGTCCCACGCGGCTAGCGCCCACCGGGGAGCTGTTTTTT.

The chain has TRBV7-8 and TRBJ1-2; 9 positions agree with TRBD1. The CDR3 runs to 14 residues. Germline trimming cut 3 bases from V and 5 bases from J; bases unmatched to any gene: 4. Germline V gene data show CDR1 as SGHVS and CDR2 as FQNEAQ. The CDR3 DNA reads as TGTGCCAGCAGCTTGGGACAGGGTTTATATGGCTACACCTTC. It specifies CASSLGQGLYGYTF.

This clonotype was recorded a few times. V gene TRBV20-1 combines with J gene TRBJ2-1; 10 bases agree with TRBD1. CDR1 and CDR2 from the germline V gene are DFQATT and SNEGSKA (reference sequence). CDR3 length: 16 amino acids. V lost 3 bases to trimming and J lost 8 bases; unmatched junction nucleotides: 13. CDR3: CSARYTGTGVVYEQFF. The CDR3 nucleotides are TGCAGTGCTAGGTACACCGGGACAGGGGTTGTCTATGAGCAGTTCTTC.

This clonotype was seen more than once but under ten times. J is TRBJ1-4 and V is TRBV20-1; 9 positions agree with TRBD1. With V trimmed by 6 bases and J by 5 bases, 7 bases remained unmatched. The CDR3 has 14 amino acids. Germline V gene lookup returns CDR1 DFQATT and CDR2 SNEGSKA (reference sequence). The CDR3 DNA reads as TGCAGTGCAATCCCCGGGACAGGGAATGAAAAACTGTTTTTT. This sequence encodes CSAIPGTGNEKLFF.

In this sample, this clonotype turned up many times. The DNA of the CDR3 is TGCAGTGCTAGAGATCGAGGGACAATCTCCTACGAGCAGTACTTC. Translated, it gives CSARDRGTISYEQYF. The J gene is TRBJ2-7, the V gene TRBV20-1; the D gene is possibly TRBD1 (6 bases). V dropped 0 bases and J dropped 0 bases, with 12 bases sitting between them. The CDR3 covers 15 residues. CDR1 is DFQATT and CDR2 is SNEGSKA in the germline V gene (reference sequence).

The chain combines TRBV12-3 or TRBV12-4 with TRBJ1-1, with D maybe TRBD1 (6 bases). The CDR3 consists of 15 residues. Trimming took off 0 bases at V and 2 bases at J, with 10 bases between the two ends. The CDR3 bases are TGTGCCAGCAGTTTAGCCACAGGGCTTAACACTGAAGCTTTCTTT. Translating it yields CASSLATGLNTEAFF.

In this sample, this clonotype turned up a few times. Possible read error: a much larger clone is one base away. The chain couples TRBV30 to TRBJ2-4; 7 bases match TRBD2. The CDR3 contains 13 residues. Germline V CDR1 and CDR2: GTSNPN, SVGIG (reference sequence). Trimming cost V 8 bases and J 10 bases; bases outside gene matches: 14. This CDR3 reads CAAPGTTGEIQYF. Here the CDR3 DNA reads TGTGCCGCCCCCGGGACTACAGGTGAGATTCAGTACTTC.

The chain is built from TRBV19 and TRBJ1-2, with 7 bases aligning to TRBD1. Per germline, CDR1 LNHDA and CDR2 SQIVND (reference sequence). The CDR3 length is 14 residues. J was trimmed by 3 bases and V by 5 bases; bases with no gene match: 6. CDR3 in amino acids: CASSFGTADYGYTF. The CDR3 DNA reads TGTGCCAGTAGTTTCGGGACAGCGGACTATGGCTACACCTTC. Full variable domain (outside the CDR3, taken from reference TRBV19 and TRBJ1-2): DGGITQSPKYLFRKEGQNVTLSCEQNLNHDAMYWYRQDPGQGLRLIYYSQIVNDFQKGDIAEGYSVSREKKESFPLTVTSAQKNPTAFYLCASSFGTADYGYTFGSGTRLTVV.

Ten or more counts support this clonotype. This chain uses TRBV6-1 with TRBJ1-1, with TRBD1 as a possible D gene (5 bases). With 8 bases removed from V and 1 base from J, the gap between germline ends came to 11 bases. In germline, CDR1 is MNHNS, CDR2 SASEGT. The length of the CDR3 is 13 residues. The CDR3: CASPTTANTEAFF. Written as DNA, the CDR3 is TGTGCCAGCCCTACGACAGCGAACACTGAAGCTTTCTTT.

This clonotype was found many times. V and J are TRBV27 and TRBJ2-5; D might be TRBD2 (6 bases). V was trimmed by 6 bases and J by 1 base, leaving 6 bases between them. The CDR3 totals 12 residues. Germline lookup yields CDR1 MNHEY and CDR2 SMNVEV (reference sequence). The CDR3 loop reads CASRGGQETQYF. CDR3 nucleotides: TGTGCCAGCAGGGGGGGCCAAGAGACCCAGTACTTC.

This clonotype was detected many times. V is TRBV3-1 and J is TRBJ2-3, with 12 positions matching TRBD2. This CDR3 is built from 17 residues. CDR1 and CDR2 (germline): LGHDT, YNNKEL (reference sequence). The J segment lost 4 bases and the V segment lost 3 bases, leaving 8 bases of the junction unmatched. DNA for the CDR3: TGTGCCAGCAGCCAGGTCCTAGCGGGAGGGCTCGCAGATACGCAGTATTTT. This translates into CASSQVLAGGLADTQYF.

This clonotype has ten or more counts. The chain employs TRBV28 and TRBJ1-4; no clear D gene. V was trimmed by 4 bases and J by 0 bases, leaving 9 bases between them. The CDR3 spans 15 residues. Germline CDR1 and CDR2: MDHEN and SYDVKM. CDR3 amino acids: CASSSSQSTNEKLFF. CDR3 in DNA: TGTGCCAGCAGTTCTAGCCAATCAACTAATGAAAAACTGTTTTTT.

The rearrangement joins TRBV18 to TRBJ1-2, with 7 bases aligning to TRBD1. CDR1 KGHSH and CDR2 LQKENI come from the germline V gene. The CDR3 extends over 15 amino acids. J was trimmed by 7 bases and V by 2 bases; bases with no gene match: 10. CDR3: CASSPTLNRGSGYTF. CDR3 DNA sequence: TGTGCCAGCTCACCAACATTGAACAGGGGAAGTGGCTACACCTTC.

In this sample, this clonotype turned up many times. V gene TRBV11-2 combines with J gene TRBJ2-1; 14 positions agree with TRBD2. The V gene's germline CDR1 is SGHAT and CDR2 FQNNGV. CDR3 length: 15 amino acids. The trim removed 5 bases at V and 10 bases at J, leaving 7 bases unmatched. Here the CDR3 reads CASSPTSGRATEQFF. The CDR3 DNA reads TGTGCCAGCAGCCCGACTAGCGGGAGGGCCACAGAGCAGTTCTTC. Supplemented by reference TRBV11-2 and TRBJ2-1, the full variable domain reads EAGVAQSPRYKIIEKRQSVAFWCNPISGHATLYWYQQILGQGPKLLIQFQNNGVVDDSQLPKDRFSAERLKGVDSTLKIQPAKLEDSAVYLCASSPTSGRATEQFFGPGTRLTVL.

Ten or more counts support this clonotype. The rearrangement uses TRBV6-1 and TRBJ2-7; no firm D call. The V and J ends lost 3 bases and 6 bases respectively, with 12 bases between them. CDR1 and CDR2 from the germline V gene are MNHNS and SASEGT. The CDR3 runs 13 residues. The chain's CDR3 is CASSEGRSFEQYF. The CDR3 DNA sequence: TGTGCCAGCAGTGAGGGTAGGTCGTTCGAGCAGTACTTC.

This clonotype was seen ten or more times. The genes are TRBV7-9 and TRBJ2-2; D is possibly TRBD2 (6 bases). V was cut by 11 bases and J by 3 bases, with 19 bases left in between. From germline, CDR1 is SEHNR and CDR2 FQNEAQ (reference sequence). CDR3 length: 15 residues. This chain's CDR3 is CALGVGSGYTGELFF. DNA of the CDR3: TGTGCCTTGGGGGTCGGTAGCGGATACACCGGGGAGCTGTTTTTT.

This clonotype was recorded many times. The chain links TRBV3-1 to TRBJ2-1; 13 nucleotides match TRBD2. The CDR3 is 15 amino acids. With 4 bases clipped from V and 8 bases from J, the junction kept 5 bases outside the gene matches. Germline-derived CDR1 and CDR2 are LGHDT and YNNKEL (reference sequence). Here the CDR3 DNA reads TGTGCCAGCAGCCCCGGGACTAGCGGGAATGATGAGCAGTTCTTC. Protein sequence: CASSPGTSGNDEQFF.

This clonotype was detected ten times or more. The chain is built from TRBV6-5 and TRBJ2-5, with a weak D call TRBD1 (6 bases). From germline, CDR1 is MNHEY and CDR2 SVGAGI. This CDR3 region has 15 residues. Trimming removed 0 bases from V and 12 bases from J, with 20 bases in between. CDR3 amino acids: CASSYSSQGQTTKYF. The CDR3 DNA reads as TGTGCCAGCAGTTACTCGTCCCAGGGACAAACAACCAAGTACTTC.

This clonotype has a count of ten or more. The genes are TRBV11-1 and TRBJ2-5, with TRBD2 matching 9 bases. Germline CDR1 SGHAT, CDR2 FQDESV (reference sequence). CDR3 size: 13 residues. The trim removed 5 bases at V and 5 bases at J, leaving 3 bases unmatched. This CDR3 is CASSLGTSETQYF. CDR3 DNA sequence: TGTGCCAGCAGCCTAGGGACTAGCGAGACCCAGTACTTC.